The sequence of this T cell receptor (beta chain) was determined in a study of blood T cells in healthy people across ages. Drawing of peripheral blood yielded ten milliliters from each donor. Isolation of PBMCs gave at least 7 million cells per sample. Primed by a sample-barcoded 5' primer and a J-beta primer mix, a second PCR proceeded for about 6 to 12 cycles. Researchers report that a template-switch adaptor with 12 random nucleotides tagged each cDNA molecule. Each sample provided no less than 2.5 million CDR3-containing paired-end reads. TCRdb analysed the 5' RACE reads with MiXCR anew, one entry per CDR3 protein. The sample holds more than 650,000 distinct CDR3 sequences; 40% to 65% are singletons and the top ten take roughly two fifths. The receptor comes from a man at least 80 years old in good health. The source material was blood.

As DNA, the CDR3 is TGCAGTGCTATAACCCGGGACAGGGGTGTTTGGTCACCCCTCCACTTT. This codes for CSAITRDRGVWSPLHF. The V and J genes are TRBV20-1 and TRBJ1-6; the match to TRBD1 covers 10 bases. V gave up 4 bases and J gave up 10 bases; unmatched junction bases: 13. The germline CDR1 and CDR2 sequences are DFQATT and SNEGSKA (reference sequence). The CDR3 spans 16 residues.